This TCR beta chain was identified in a study of blood T cell repertoires in COVID-19. Looking at the study overall: Specimens from acute and convalescent COVID-19 originated in the United States, Italy and Spain. T cells, B-cell-depleted T cells, or PBMCs provided the cDNA or gDNA that served as material.

Clones were sequenced by immunoSEQ multiplex PCR, and TCRdb holds only the in-frame ones, with some missing. Seen here are about 130,000 clones, 77% observed once, and the top ten hold about a fifth. Germline CDR1 LNHNV, CDR2 YYDKDF (reference sequence). The CDR3 consists of 15 residues. The junction had 3 bases not matched to a gene; V was cut back by 1 base and J by 1 base. This clone was counted only a few times. The chain couples TRBV15 to TRBJ1-2, with 7 bases lining up with TRBD1. This clonotype was obtained from a man aged 80 or over with acute or convalescent COVID-19. Sequencing was carried out using peripheral blood. The CDR3 sequence is CATSRVDRVNYGYTF. The CDR3 nucleotides read TGTGCCACCAGCAGAGTTGACAGGGTTAACTATGGCTACACCTTC.